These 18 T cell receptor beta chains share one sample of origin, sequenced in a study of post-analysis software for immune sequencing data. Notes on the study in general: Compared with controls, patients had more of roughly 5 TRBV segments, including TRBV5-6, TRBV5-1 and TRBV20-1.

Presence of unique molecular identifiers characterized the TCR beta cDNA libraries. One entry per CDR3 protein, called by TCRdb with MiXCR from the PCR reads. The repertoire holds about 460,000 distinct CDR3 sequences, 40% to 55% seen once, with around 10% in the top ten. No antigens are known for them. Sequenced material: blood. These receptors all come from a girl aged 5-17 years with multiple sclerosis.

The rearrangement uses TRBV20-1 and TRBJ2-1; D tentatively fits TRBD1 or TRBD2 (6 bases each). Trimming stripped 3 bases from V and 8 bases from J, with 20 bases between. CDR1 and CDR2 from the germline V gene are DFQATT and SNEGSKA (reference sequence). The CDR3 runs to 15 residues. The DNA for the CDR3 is TGCAGTGCTAGTACCCCCGTGACTAGGGGGGATGAGCAGTTCTTC. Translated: CSASTPVTRGDEQFF.

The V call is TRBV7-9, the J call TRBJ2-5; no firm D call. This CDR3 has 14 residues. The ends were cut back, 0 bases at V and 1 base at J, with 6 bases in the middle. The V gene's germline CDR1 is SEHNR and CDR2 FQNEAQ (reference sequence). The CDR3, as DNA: TGTGCCAGCAGCTTAGCGGCGAGCCAAGAGACCCAGTACTTC. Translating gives CASSLAASQETQYF.

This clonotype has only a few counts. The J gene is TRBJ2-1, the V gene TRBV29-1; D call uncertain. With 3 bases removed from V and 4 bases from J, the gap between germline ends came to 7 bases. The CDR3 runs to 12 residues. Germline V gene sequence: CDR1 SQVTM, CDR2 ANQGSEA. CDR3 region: CSVDSRYNEQFF. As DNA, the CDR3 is TGCAGCGTTGATAGCAGGTACAATGAGCAGTTCTTC.

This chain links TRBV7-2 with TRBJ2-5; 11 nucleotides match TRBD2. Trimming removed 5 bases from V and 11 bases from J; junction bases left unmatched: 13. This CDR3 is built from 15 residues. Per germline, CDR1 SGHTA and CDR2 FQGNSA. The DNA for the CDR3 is TGTGCCAGCAGCCTACTAGCGGGAGCTAAGGATGAGCAGTACTTC. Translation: CASSLLAGAKDEQYF.

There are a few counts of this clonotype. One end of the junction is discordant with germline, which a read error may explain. The CDR3 loop is CAISAGRGGGDYSYTF. CDR3 bases: TGTGCCATCAGTGCCGGGAGGGGAGGGGGCGACTATAGCTACACCTTC. This rearrangement joins TRBV10-3 to TRBJ1-2; 7 bases line up with TRBD1. Per the germline V gene, CDR1 is ENHRY and CDR2 is SYGVKD. This CDR3 has 16 residues.

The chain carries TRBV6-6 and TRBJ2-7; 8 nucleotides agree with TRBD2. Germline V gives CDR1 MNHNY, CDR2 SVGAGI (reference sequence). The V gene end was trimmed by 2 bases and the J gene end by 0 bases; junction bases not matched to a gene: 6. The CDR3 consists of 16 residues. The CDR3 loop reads CASSYKLGRGSYEQYF. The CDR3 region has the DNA TGTGCCAGCAGTTACAAACTCGGGAGGGGCTCCTACGAGCAGTACTTC.

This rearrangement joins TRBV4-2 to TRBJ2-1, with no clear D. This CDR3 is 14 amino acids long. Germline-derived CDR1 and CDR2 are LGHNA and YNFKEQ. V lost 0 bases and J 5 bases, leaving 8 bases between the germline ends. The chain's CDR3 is CASSQELGNNEQFF. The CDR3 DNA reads TGTGCCAGCAGCCAAGAACTGGGAAACAATGAGCAGTTCTTC.

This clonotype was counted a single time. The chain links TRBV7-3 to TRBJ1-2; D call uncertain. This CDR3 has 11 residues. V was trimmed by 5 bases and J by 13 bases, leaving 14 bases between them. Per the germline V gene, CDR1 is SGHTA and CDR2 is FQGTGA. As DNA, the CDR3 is TGTGCCAGCAGCAGTAACGGGGAGATCACCTTC. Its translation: CASSSNGEITF.

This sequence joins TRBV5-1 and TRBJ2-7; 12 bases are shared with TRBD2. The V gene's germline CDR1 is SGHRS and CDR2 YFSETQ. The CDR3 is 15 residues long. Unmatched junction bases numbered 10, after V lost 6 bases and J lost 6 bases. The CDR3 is CASTRELAGGAEQYF. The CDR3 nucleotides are TGCGCCAGCACCAGGGAGCTAGCGGGAGGGGCCGAGCAGTACTTC.

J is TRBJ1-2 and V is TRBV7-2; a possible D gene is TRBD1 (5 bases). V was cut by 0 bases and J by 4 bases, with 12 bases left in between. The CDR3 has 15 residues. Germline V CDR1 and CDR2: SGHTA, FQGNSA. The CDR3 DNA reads TGTGCCAGCAGCTTAGCGCGGGGTGGGGCCTATGGCTACACCTTC. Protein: CASSLARGGAYGYTF.

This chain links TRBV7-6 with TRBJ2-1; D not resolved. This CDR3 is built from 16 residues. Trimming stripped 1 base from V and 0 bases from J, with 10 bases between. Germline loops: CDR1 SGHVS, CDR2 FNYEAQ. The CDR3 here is CASSLDRSSSYNEQFF. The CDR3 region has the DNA TGTGCCAGCAGCTTAGACAGAAGTAGCTCCTACAATGAGCAGTTCTTC.

The CDR3 nucleotides are TGTGCCGGCACTCGTACGTCGAGGAAAGCTAACTATGGCTACACCTTC. It is translated as CAGTRTSRKANYGYTF. This chain uses TRBV12-3 or TRBV12-4 with TRBJ1-2; no definite D call. The CDR3 length is 16 residues. The germline V and J ends were trimmed by 11 bases and 0 bases, with 22 bases remaining between them.

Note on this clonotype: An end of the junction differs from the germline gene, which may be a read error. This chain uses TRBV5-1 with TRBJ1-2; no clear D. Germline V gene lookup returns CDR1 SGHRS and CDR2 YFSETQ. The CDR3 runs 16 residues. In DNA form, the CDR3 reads TGCGCCAGCAGCTTAGATATAGGGCGGCTGGACTATGGTTACACCTTC. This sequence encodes CASSLDIGRLDYGYTF.

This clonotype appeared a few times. The CDR3 is CASSQLIQETQYF. The CDR3 DNA reads TGTGCCAGCTCACAATTAATCCAAGAGACCCAGTACTTC. The chain employs TRBV18 and TRBJ2-5; D unclear. The CDR3 has 13 amino acids. From germline, CDR1 is KGHSH and CDR2 LQKENI. V lost 4 bases and J lost 1, with 7 bases in between. Filled out from reference TRBV18 and TRBJ2-5, the complete variable domain reads NAGVMQNPRHLVRRRGQEARLRCSPMKGHSHVYWYRQLPEEGLKFMVYLQKENIIDESGMPKERFSAEFPKEGPSILRIQQVVRGDSAAYFCASSQLIQETQYFGPGTRLLVL.

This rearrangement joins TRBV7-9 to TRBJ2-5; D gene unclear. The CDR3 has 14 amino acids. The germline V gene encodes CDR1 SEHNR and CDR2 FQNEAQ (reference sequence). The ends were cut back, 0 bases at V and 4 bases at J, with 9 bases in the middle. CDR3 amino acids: CASSLAGILETQYF. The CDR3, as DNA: TGTGCCAGCAGCTTAGCGGGGATCCTAGAGACCCAGTACTTC.

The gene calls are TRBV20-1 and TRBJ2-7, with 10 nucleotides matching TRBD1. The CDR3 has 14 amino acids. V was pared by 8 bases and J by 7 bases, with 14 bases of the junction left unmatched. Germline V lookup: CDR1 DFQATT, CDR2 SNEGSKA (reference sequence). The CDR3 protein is CSTSDRGPFEEQYF. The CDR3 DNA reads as TGCAGTACCTCCGACAGGGGGCCCTTCGAGGAGCAGTACTTC.

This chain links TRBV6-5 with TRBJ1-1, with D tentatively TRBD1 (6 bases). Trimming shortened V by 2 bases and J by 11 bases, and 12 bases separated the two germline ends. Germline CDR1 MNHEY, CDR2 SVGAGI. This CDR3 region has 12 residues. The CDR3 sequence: CASSYTRGSAFF. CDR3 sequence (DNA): TGTGCCAGCAGTTACACGAGGGGGAGTGCTTTCTTT.

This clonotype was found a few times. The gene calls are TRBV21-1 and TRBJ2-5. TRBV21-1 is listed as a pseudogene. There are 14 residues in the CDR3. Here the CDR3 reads CASIHGQKQETQYF. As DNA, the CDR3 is TGTGCCAGCATTCACGGTCAGAAGCAAGAGACCCAGTACTTC.